This TCR beta chain was sequenced for a study of a mutant IDH1 vaccine in newly diagnosed glioma (dated by TCRdb to about 2021). Describing the broader study: Across visits V03 through V10, patients got a total of eight vaccinations, given in weeks 1, 3, 5, 7, 11, 15, 19 and 23. Vaccination started 4-6 weeks after radiotherapy alone, or was given together with temozolomide cycles in the groups whose treatment included chemotherapy. Of the 25 to 40 treated patients, about 60% were male and about 40% were female, and the mean age was approximately 41 years. Prior to enrollment, standard therapy consisting of radiotherapy alone, temozolomide alone, or radiochemotherapy with temozolomide had been administered to patients, with the combination being received by most patients. Six visits were used for peripheral blood collection: V03 (baseline), V05, V07, V10, V12 and V13. For exploratory analyses, longitudinal TCRB deep sequencing was carried out in 25 treated patients wherever samples were available. General conclusions and limits of the study: The authors noted that analyses of patient blood samples could not be reproduced because of sample limitations. Changes in the top peripheral T cell clonotypes picked up by TCRB sequencing did not appear to be linked to pseudoprogression. Vaccine-induced immune responses across multiple MHC alleles were detected in roughly 94% of patients. Selection of PBMC samples for TCRB deep sequencing was based on availability.

A remark on this clone: It has no known antigen specificity. A much larger clone is a single base away; this may be a read error. Other DNA sequences within the sample encode an identical CDR3.

The germline ends are 25 bases apart after V is trimmed by 3 bases and J by 16 bases. The CDR3 contains 15 residues, cysteine and phenylalanine counted. CDR3 DNA only is kept here, 45 bases in frame from base 1. Based on the germline V gene (reference sequence), the CDR1 and CDR2 sequences are GTSNPN and SVGIG. Receptors were amplified or captured by the immunoSEQ multiplex PCR assay. The hsTCRB Kit was used according to the manufacturer's protocol to amplify rearranged TCR beta chain sequences. Sequencing of TCRB libraries was carried out on an Illumina MiSeq. The paper's processing steps were these. Demultiplexing, trimming and gene mapping were performed with the kit vendor's proprietary platform. This is the immuneACCESS table as TCRdb keeps it, with only in-frame sequences that have V and J called. A part of the clones is gone; compared with another copy, unresolved V genes explain less than half, and the rest is unexplained. Clone size and V and J calls were adopted from that table, with D and trimming inferred from the DNA. The sample table holds approximately 30,000 clones, of which roughly 80% were seen once. Around a sixth of the sample belongs to the ten largest clones.

The sample's time point label is to be understood as: week 23, last vaccination. Each vaccine dose, consisting of 300 ug of a 20-mer mutant IDH1 peptide in Montanide, was administered subcutaneously with topical imiquimod. Newly diagnosed WHO grade 3 or 4 IDH1-mutant astrocytomas showing loss of nuclear ATRX were present in the donors. The samples were drawn from NOA16, a multicentre, single-arm, open-label phase I trial in Germany that tested a mutant IDH1 peptide vaccine in humans for the first time. Genomic DNA for TCRB sequencing was isolated from EDTA blood with the DNeasy Blood and Tissue Kit.

The sequencing used PBMCs, collected from a glioma patient whose treatment included an IDH1 peptide vaccine. The sequence derives from a woman aged 30 to 39 with glioma. The chain couples TRBV30 to TRBJ1-6; no confident D gene assignment can be made. This receptor carries the CDR3 CAWRAPLGSASELHF. The DNA sequence reads TGTGCCTGGAGAGCCCCCCTCGGATCCGCGTCGGAACTCCACTTT.